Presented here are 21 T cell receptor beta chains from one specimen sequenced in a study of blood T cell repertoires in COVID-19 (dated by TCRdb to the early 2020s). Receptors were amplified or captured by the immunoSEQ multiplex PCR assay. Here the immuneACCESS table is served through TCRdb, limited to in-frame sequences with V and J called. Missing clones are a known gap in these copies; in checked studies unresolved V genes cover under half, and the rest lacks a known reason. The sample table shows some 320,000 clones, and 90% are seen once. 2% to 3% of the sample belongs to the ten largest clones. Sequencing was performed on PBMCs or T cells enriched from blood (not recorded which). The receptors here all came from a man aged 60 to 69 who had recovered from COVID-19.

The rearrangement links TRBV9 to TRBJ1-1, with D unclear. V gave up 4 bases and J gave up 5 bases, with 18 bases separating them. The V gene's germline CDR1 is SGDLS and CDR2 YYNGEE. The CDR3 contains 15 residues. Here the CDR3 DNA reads TGTGCCAGCAGCTCCCTGGGAGGTAGTAATACTGAAGCTTTCTTT. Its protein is CASSSLGGSNTEAFF.

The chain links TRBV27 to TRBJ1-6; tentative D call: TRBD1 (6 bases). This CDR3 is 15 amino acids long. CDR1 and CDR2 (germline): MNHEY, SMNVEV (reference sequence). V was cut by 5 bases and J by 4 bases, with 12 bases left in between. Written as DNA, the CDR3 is TGTGCCAGCAGTGGGAGACAGGTTTATAATTCACCCCTCCACTTT. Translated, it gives CASSGRQVYNSPLHF.

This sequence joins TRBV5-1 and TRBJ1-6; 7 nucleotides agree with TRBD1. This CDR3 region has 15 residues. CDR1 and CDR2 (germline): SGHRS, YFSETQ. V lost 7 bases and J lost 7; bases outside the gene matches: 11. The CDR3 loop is CASSRTGRGNSPLHF. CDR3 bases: TGCGCCAGCTCTCGGACAGGCCGAGGGAATTCACCCCTCCACTTT.

The CDR3 DNA sequence: TGTGCCAGCAGCCATACAGGGACGGACGGAAACACCATATATTTT. Translation gives CASSHTGTDGNTIYF. The chain carries TRBV3-1 (or the pseudogene TRBV3-2) and TRBJ1-3; D possibly corresponds to TRBD1 (6 bases). The CDR3 length is 15 residues. V lost 3 bases, J lost 4 bases, and 13 bases lay in between. Germline assignment: CDR1 LGHDT and CDR2 YNNKEL (reference sequence).

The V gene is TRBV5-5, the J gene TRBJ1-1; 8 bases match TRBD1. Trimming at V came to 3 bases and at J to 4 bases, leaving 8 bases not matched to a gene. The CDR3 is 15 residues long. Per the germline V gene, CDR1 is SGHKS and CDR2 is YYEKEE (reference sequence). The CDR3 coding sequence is TGTGCCAGCAGCTCCTACCAGGGGGCTGGCACTGAAGCTTTCTTT. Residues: CASSSYQGAGTEAFF.

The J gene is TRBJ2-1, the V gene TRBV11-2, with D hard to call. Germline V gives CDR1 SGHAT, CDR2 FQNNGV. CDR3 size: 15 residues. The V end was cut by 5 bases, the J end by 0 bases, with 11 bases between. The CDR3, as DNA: TGTGCCAGCAGCCCATCATCAGGCTCCTACAATGAGCAGTTCTTC. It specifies CASSPSSGSYNEQFF. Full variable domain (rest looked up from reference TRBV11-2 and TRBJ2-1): EAGVAQSPRYKIIEKRQSVAFWCNPISGHATLYWYQQILGQGPKLLIQFQNNGVVDDSQLPKDRFSAERLKGVDSTLKIQPAKLEDSAVYLCASSPSSGSYNEQFFGPGTRLTVL.

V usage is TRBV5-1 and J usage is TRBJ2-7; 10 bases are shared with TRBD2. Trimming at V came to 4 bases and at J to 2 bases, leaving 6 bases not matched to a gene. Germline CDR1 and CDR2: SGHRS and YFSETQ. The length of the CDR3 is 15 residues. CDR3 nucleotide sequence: TGCGCCAGCAGCGCGGGACTAGCGAGAACCTACGAGCAGTACTTC. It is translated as CASSAGLARTYEQYF.

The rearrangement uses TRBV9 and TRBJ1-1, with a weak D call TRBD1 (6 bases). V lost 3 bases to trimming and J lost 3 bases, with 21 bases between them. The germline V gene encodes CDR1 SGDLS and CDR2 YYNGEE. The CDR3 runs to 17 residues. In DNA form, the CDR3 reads TGTGCCAGCAGCGCGGGGCAGGGGTACTTTTATGACACTGAAGCTTTCTTT. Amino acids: CASSAGQGYFYDTEAFF.

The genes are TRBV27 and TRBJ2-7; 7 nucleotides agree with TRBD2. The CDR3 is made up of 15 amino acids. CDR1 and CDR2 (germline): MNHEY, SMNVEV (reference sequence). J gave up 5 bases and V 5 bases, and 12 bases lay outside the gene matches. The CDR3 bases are TGTGCCAGCAGTGATCGGGGGAGGGTACTAGACGAGCAGTACTTC. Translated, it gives CASSDRGRVLDEQYF.

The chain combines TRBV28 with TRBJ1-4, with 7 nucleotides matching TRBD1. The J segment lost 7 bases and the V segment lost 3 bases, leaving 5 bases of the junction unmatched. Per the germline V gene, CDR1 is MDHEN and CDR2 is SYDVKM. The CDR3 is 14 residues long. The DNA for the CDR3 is TGTGCCAGCAGTTTGGGACAGCATTTTGAAAAACTGTTTTTT. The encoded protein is CASSLGQHFEKLFF.

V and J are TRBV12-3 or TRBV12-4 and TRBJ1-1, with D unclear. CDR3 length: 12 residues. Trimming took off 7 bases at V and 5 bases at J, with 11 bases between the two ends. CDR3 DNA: TGTGCCAGCAAATCGATCGAGACTGAAGCTTTCTTT. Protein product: CASKSIETEAFF.

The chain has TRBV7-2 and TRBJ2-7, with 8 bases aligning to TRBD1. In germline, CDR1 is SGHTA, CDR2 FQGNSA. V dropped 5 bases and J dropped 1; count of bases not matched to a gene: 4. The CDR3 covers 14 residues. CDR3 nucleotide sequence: TGTGCCAGCAGCCGGGACAGGACGTCCTACGAGCAGTACTTC. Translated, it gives CASSRDRTSYEQYF.

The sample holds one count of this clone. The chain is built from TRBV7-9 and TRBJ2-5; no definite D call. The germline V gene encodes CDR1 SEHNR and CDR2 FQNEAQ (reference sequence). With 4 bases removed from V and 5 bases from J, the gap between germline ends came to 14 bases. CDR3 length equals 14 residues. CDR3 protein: CASSSHRGRETQYF. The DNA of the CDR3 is TGTGCCAGCAGCTCCCATAGAGGCCGGGAGACCCAGTACTTC. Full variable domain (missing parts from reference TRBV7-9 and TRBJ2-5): DTGVSQNPRHKITKRGQNVTFRCDPISEHNRLYWYRQTLGQGPEFLTYFQNEAQLEKSRLLSDRFSAERPKGSFSTLEIQRTEQGDSAMYLCASSSHRGRETQYFGPGTRLLVL.

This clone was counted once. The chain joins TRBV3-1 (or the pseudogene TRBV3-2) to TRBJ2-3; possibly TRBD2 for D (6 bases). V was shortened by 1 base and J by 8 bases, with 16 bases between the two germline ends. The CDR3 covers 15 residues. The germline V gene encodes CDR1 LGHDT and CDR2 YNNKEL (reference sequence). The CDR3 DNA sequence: TGTGCCAGCAGCCAAGCAGTCGGGGGTTCCAGTACGCAGTATTTT. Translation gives CASSQAVGGSSTQYF.

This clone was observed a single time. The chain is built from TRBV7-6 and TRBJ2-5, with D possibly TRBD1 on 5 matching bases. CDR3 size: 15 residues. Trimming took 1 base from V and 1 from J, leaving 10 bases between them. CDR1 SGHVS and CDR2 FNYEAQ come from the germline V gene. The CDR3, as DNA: TGTGCCAGCAGCTTAGTTGCAGGGCGCCAAGAGACCCAGTACTTC. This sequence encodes CASSLVAGRQETQYF.

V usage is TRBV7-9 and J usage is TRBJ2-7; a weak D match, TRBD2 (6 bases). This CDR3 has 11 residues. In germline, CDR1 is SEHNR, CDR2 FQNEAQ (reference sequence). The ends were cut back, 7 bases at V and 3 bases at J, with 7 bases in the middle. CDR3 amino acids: CASMGGYEQYF. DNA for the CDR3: TGTGCCAGCATGGGAGGCTACGAGCAGTACTTC.

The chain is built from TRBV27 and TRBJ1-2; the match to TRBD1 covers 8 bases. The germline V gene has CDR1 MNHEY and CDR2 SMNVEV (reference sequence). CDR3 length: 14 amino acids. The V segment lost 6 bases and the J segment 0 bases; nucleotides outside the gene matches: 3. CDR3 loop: CASRSDRANYGYTF. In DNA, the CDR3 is TGTGCCAGCAGATCGGACAGGGCTAACTATGGCTACACCTTC.

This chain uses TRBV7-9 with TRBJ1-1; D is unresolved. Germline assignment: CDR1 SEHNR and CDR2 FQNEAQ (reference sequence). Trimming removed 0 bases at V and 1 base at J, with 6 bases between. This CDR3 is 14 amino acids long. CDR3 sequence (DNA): TGTGCCAGCAGCTTAGCTCAGGCGAACACTGAAGCTTTCTTT. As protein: CASSLAQANTEAFF.

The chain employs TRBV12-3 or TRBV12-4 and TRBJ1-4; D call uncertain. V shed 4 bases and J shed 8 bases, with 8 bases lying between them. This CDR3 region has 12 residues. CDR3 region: CASSYSGEKLFF. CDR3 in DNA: TGTGCCAGCAGTTACAGTGGCGAAAAACTGTTTTTT.

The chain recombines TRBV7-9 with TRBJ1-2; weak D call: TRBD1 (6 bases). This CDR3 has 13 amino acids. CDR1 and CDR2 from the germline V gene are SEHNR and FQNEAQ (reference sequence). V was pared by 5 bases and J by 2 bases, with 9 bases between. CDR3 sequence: CASSRTGNYGYTF. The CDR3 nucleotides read TGTGCCAGCAGCCGAACAGGGAACTATGGCTACACCTTC.

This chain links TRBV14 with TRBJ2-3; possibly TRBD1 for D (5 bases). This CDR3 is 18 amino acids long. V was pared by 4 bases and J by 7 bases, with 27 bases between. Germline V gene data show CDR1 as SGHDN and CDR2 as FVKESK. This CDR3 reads CASSRAAGPGMFSYTQYF. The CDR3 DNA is TGTGCCAGCAGCCGGGCGGCCGGCCCAGGGATGTTTTCATATACGCAGTATTTT.